Sequencing of this T cell receptor (beta chain) was carried out in a study of T cells in Graves' hyperthyroidism and ophthalmopathy. This clonotype was observed many times. There were TCR beta CDR3 regions amplified from RNA transcripts. In the first-round RT-PCR of the TCR CDR3, the HTBI primer set was used. TCRdb analysed the multiplex PCR reads with MiXCR anew, one entry per CDR3 protein. The sample shows 750,000 to 950,000 distinct CDR3 sequences, about 38% of them seen only once. The source is a man between 18 and 35 years old with Graves' hyperthyroidism. Source material: blood.

The CDR3 DNA is TGTGCCAGTAGTTCCGCACAGGGGTACGAGCAGTACTTC. As protein: CASSSAQGYEQYF. This sequence joins TRBV19 and TRBJ2-7; 7 bases line up with TRBD1. The V and J ends lost 5 bases and 4 bases, in that order; junction bases with no gene match: 5. The CDR3 runs to 13 residues. Germline V gene data show CDR1 as LNHDA and CDR2 as SQIVND (reference sequence).